The source of this TCR beta chain is a study of post-analysis software for immune sequencing data. CDR1 ENHRY and CDR2 SYGVKD come from the germline V gene. CDR3 length: 17 amino acids. Carried by the TCR beta cDNA libraries were unique molecular identifiers. TCRdb used MiXCR to reprocess the PCR reads, holding one entry per CDR3 protein. Of 600,000 to 750,000 distinct CDR3 sequences listed, 55% to 70% are singletons. Broader study findings: A handful of TRBV segments were more frequent in patients than controls; TRBV5-6, TRBV5-1 and TRBV20-1 belonged to this group. Normalized Chao1 diversity was significantly lower in multiple sclerosis patients than in controls.

As to this clonotype: Antigen unknown.

The clonotype was recovered from a girl aged 2 to 9 with multiple sclerosis. The sample comprised blood. The rearrangement links TRBV10-3 to TRBJ2-4; 9 bases line up with TRBD1. Gene TRBJ2-5 matches the end of the DNA better, so the J call may be wrong. In DNA form, the CDR3 reads TGTGCCATCAGTGAGTCGCTTGGGACAGGGAGCACGGAGACCCAGTACTTC. Its translation: CAISESLGTGSTETQYF.